This T cell receptor beta chain stems from a study of metastatic and nonmetastatic thyroid tumors. Study overall: Repertoire data that came from the blood and tumor or nodule tissue of malignant and benign thyroid patients were compared.

This CDR3 region has 16 residues. V was trimmed by 0 bases and J by 3 bases, leaving 15 bases between them. Germline V gene lookup returns CDR1 ENHRY and CDR2 SYGVKD. Patients underwent thyroid surgery, and none had received any treatment before it. Study-wide results and caveats: In both blood and tumor samples, TCR beta diversity was reported significantly higher for malignant than benign nodules.

Of note for this clone: Its target is not known.

In the study's own analysis: Built for papillary thyroid cancer, a distant-metastasis classifier drew on CDR3 differences across clinicopathological groups. TCRdb re-called the PCR reads with MiXCR. The authors' filters were not applied to this entry. The sample consists of about 7,900 clones, about 28% of them appearing once. The chain employs TRBV10-3 and TRBJ2-7, with TRBD1 as a possible D gene (6 bases). This receptor was identified in a female donor with papillary thyroid cancer or a benign thyroid nodule (not recorded which). Some clones in this sample may be carry-over from other donors' samples. The sequenced sample consisted of adjacent normal tissue. For the CDR3, the DNA is TGTGCCATCAGTGAGTCTCACGCACAGGGCCGCTACGAGCAGTACTTC. This sequence encodes CAISESHAQGRYEQYF.